These 11 T cell receptor beta chains share one sample of origin, sequenced in a study of blood T cell repertoires in COVID-19. Sequenced by immunoSEQ multiplex PCR; TCRdb stores in-frame clones only, minus some. The table lists roughly 220,000 clones, about 79% of them singletons, with 1.3% in the top ten. The sample consisted of PBMCs or T cells enriched from blood (not recorded which). Receptors were obtained from a woman aged 40 to 50 with acute COVID-19.

The chain links TRBV11-2 to TRBJ2-7; TRBD2 agrees at 8 bases. J gave up 6 bases and V 5 bases, and 15 bases lay outside the gene matches. Germline CDR1 is SGHAT and CDR2 is FQNNGV. The CDR3 sequence is 16 residues long. The CDR3 spells CASSQTGTRQRSEQYF. CDR3 DNA: TGTGCCAGCAGCCAAACCGGGACTAGGCAAAGGTCCGAGCAGTACTTC.

The chain recombines TRBV7-8 with TRBJ2-7, with 11 nucleotides matching TRBD1. This CDR3 is 16 amino acids long. V dropped 6 bases and J dropped 2; count of bases not matched to a gene: 9. Germline CDR1 SGHVS, CDR2 FQNEAQ. CDR3 sequence: CASRPSRGQGAYEQYF. The CDR3 nucleotides read TGTGCCAGCAGACCAAGCCGGGGACAGGGGGCCTACGAGCAGTACTTC.

V usage is TRBV5-1 and J usage is TRBJ1-4; 7 bases agree with TRBD1. The CDR3 is 15 residues long. The junction had 8 bases not matched to a gene; V was cut back by 4 bases and J by 5 bases. The germline gives CDR1 SGHRS, CDR2 YFSETQ. The CDR3 sequence: CASSAHRGKNEKLFF. The DNA of the CDR3 is TGCGCCAGCAGCGCCCACAGGGGAAAGAATGAAAAACTGTTTTTT.

The V and J genes are TRBV2 and TRBJ2-7; tentative D call: TRBD1 (6 bases). The V gene's germline CDR1 is SNHLY and CDR2 FYNNEI. Trimming removed 4 bases from V and 4 bases from J, with 11 bases in between. The CDR3 has 13 residues. CDR3 nucleotide sequence: TGTGCCAGCAGTGGGCAGGGGATATACGAGCAGTACTTC. Its translation: CASSGQGIYEQYF.

The chain recombines TRBV6-5 with TRBJ1-2, with TRBD1 identical over 8 bases. The CDR3 consists of 15 residues. CDR1 and CDR2 from the germline V gene are MNHEY and SVGAGI. Trimming cost V 6 bases and J 4 bases; bases outside gene matches: 10. CDR3 nucleotide sequence: TGTGCCAGCAGCCGTCCGGACAGGGCTTTCTATGGCTACACCTTC. Amino acids: CASSRPDRAFYGYTF.

The chain couples TRBV5-5 to TRBJ2-7; 7 bases map to TRBD1. In germline, CDR1 is SGHKS, CDR2 YYEKEE (reference sequence). J gave up 5 bases and V 3 bases, and 11 bases lay outside the gene matches. The length of the CDR3 is 15 residues. The CDR3 region has the DNA TGTGCCAGCAGCTGGAGGACAGGACCGGGCAACGAGCAGTACTTC. It specifies CASSWRTGPGNEQYF.

The rearrangement joins TRBV2 to TRBJ2-1; 12 nucleotides align to TRBD2. The V and J ends lost 4 bases and 0 bases, in that order; junction bases with no gene match: 4. CDR1 is SNHLY, CDR2 FYNNEI, per germline. This CDR3 has 17 residues. CDR3 amino acids: CASSGLAGANSYNEQFF. CDR3 DNA sequence: TGTGCCAGCAGTGGACTAGCGGGAGCGAACTCCTACAATGAGCAGTTCTTC.

A few counts support this clone. The chain employs TRBV29-1 and TRBJ2-7, with 9 bases aligning to TRBD2. The CDR3 runs 14 residues. The ends lost 5 bases at V and 7 bases at J; junction bases unmatched: 12. The V gene's germline CDR1 is SQVTM and CDR2 ANQGSEA. CDR3 region: CSVKAAGGMREQYF. The CDR3 DNA follows: TGCAGCGTTAAAGCAGCGGGAGGTATGCGGGAGCAGTACTTC.

This chain joins TRBV2 and TRBJ2-7; tentatively, D is TRBD1 (5 bases). CDR3 length: 12 amino acids. Germline CDR1 is SNHLY and CDR2 is FYNNEI. The ends were cut back, 5 bases at V and 4 bases at J, with 9 bases in the middle. The CDR3 region has the DNA TGTGCCAGCAGTCCACAGGTGTACGAGCAGTACTTC. As protein: CASSPQVYEQYF.

In this sample, this clone turned up once. The chain is built from TRBV18 and TRBJ2-7, with 12 bases identical to TRBD1. The V gene's germline CDR1 is KGHSH and CDR2 LQKENI. With 6 bases clipped from V and 6 bases from J, the junction kept 12 bases outside the gene matches. This CDR3 has 16 amino acids. The CDR3 bases are TGTGCCAGCTCCCCCGGGACAGGGGGCGCGGGTCGCGAGCAGTACTTC. It yields the protein CASSPGTGGAGREQYF. The entire variable domain, with the rest obtained from reference TRBV18 and TRBJ2-7, is as follows: NAGVMQNPRHLVRRRGQEARLRCSPMKGHSHVYWYRQLPEEGLKFMVYLQKENIIDESGMPKERFSAEFPKEGPSILRIQQVVRGDSAAYFCASSPGTGGAGREQYFGPGTRLTVT.

V and J are TRBV30 and TRBJ1-5, with unresolved D. Germline V gene lookup returns CDR1 GTSNPN and CDR2 SVGIG (reference sequence). V gave up 0 bases and J gave up 0 bases, with 9 bases separating them. The CDR3 is 15 residues long. This CDR3 is CAWSVGIYSNQPQHF. CDR3 nucleotides: TGTGCCTGGAGTGTCGGTATCTATAGCAATCAGCCCCAGCATTTT.